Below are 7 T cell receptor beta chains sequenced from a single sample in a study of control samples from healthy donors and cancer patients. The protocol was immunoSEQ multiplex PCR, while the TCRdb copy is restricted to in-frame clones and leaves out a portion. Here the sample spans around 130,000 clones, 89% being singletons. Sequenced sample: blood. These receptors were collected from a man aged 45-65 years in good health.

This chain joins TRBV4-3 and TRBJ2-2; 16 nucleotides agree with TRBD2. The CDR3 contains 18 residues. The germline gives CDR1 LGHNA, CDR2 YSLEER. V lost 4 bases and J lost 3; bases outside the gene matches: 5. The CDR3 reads CASSPGLAGGPDTGELFF. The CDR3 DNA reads TGCGCCAGCAGCCCGGGACTAGCGGGGGGGCCAGACACCGGGGAGCTGTTTTTT.

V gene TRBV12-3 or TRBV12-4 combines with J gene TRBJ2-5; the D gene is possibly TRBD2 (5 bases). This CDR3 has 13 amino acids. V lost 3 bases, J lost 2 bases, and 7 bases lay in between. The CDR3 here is CASSLRGQETQYF. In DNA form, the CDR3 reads TGTGCCAGCAGTTTGAGAGGGCAAGAGACCCAGTACTTC.

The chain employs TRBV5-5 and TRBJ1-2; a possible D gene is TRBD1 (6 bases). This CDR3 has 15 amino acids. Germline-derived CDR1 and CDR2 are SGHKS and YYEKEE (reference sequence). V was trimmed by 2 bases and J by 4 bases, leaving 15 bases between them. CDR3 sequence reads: CASSFRLDSFYGYTF. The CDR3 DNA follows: TGTGCCAGCAGCTTTAGATTGGACAGCTTCTATGGCTACACCTTC.

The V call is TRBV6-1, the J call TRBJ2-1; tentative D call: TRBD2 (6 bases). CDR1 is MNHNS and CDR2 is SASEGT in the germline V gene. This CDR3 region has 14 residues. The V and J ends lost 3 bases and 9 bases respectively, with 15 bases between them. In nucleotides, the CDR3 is TGTGCCAGCAGTGAGGGGGGAAATCGGGTTGAGCAGTTCTTC. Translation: CASSEGGNRVEQFF.

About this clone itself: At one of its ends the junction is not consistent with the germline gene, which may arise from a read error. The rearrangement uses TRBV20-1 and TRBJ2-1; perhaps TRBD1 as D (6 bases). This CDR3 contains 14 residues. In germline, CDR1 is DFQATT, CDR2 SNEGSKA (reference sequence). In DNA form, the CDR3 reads TGCAGTTCTAGTTCTGGCAGGGGAGACAATGAGCAGTTCTTC. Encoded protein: CSSSSGRGDNEQFF.

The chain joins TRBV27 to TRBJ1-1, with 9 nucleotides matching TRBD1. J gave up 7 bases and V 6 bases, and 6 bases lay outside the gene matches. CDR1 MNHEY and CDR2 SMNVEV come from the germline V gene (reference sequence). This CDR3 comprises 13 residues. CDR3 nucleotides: TGTGCCAGCAGCCCCAGGACAGGGGATGAAGCTTTCTTT. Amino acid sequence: CASSPRTGDEAFF.

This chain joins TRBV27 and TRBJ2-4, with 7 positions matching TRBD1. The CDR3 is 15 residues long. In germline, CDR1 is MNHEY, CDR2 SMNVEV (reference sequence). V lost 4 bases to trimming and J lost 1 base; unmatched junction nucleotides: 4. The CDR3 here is CASSYRGSAKNIQYF. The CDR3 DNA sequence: TGTGCCAGCAGTTACAGGGGTTCGGCCAAAAACATTCAGTACTTC.